Below, 20 T cell receptor beta chains from the same sample are listed, as sequenced in a study of T cell clusters in autoimmune cytopenias. TRB was amplified from around 0.25 ug of peripheral blood genomic DNA per sample. TRB was amplified by touch-down multiplex PCR, primer pools A and B combined. TCRdb derives one entry per CDR3 protein from the multiplex PCR reads, leaving out DNA. The listing records thousands of distinct CDR3 sequences. The sequencing sample was made of peripheral blood. Source of these receptors: a human donor with an autoimmune cytopenia or autoimmune hepatitis (not recorded which).

The chain links TRBV12-3 or TRBV12-4 to TRBJ1-4; the D call from TCRdb, TRBD1, cannot be confirmed without DNA. This CDR3 is 12 amino acids long. The CDR3 here is CASSLQGEELFF.

The V gene is TRBV19, the J gene TRBJ2-2. Per the germline V gene, CDR1 is LNHDA and CDR2 is SQIVND (reference sequence). The CDR3 length is 15 residues. The CDR3 here is CASSIVAGNTGELFF.

The chain uses TRBV28 and TRBJ2-6. This CDR3 spans 13 amino acids. Germline V lookup: CDR1 MDHEN, CDR2 SYDVKM. The CDR3 reads CASSLRGANVLTF.

Considering frequency, this clonotype is medium-sized. The chain recombines TRBV27 with TRBJ2-1; TCRdb names TRBD2, which stays unverified in the absence of DNA. The CDR3 has 19 amino acids. Germline V CDR1 and CDR2: MNHEY, SMNVEV (reference sequence). CDR3 amino acids: CASSSAAPGLAGISNEQFF.

This chain uses TRBV20-1 with TRBJ1-2. CDR3 size: 16 residues. Germline V gene sequence: CDR1 DFQATT, CDR2 SNEGSKA (reference sequence). The CDR3 sequence: CSATAPYRKTNYGYTF.

This chain connects TRBV20-1 to TRBJ2-1; the TCRdb call, TRBD1, lacks DNA for checking. Per the germline V gene, CDR1 is DFQATT and CDR2 is SNEGSKA (reference sequence). The CDR3 loop spans 15 amino acids. The CDR3 spells CSADKAVQGYNEQFF.

The chain uses TRBV20-1 and TRBJ2-1; TCRdb proposes TRBD2, but this gene call is untestable without DNA. The germline gives CDR1 DFQATT, CDR2 SNEGSKA (reference sequence). The CDR3 is made up of 16 amino acids. The CDR3 region is CSARLAGGIVANEQFF.

V and J are TRBV18 and TRBJ1-4; TCRdb's D gene call, TRBD1, goes unchecked for lack of DNA. Germline CDR1 is KGHSH and CDR2 is LQKENI. This CDR3 spans 15 amino acids. The CDR3 spells CASAREGGEKEKRVF.

This clonotype ranks as medium-sized in terms of frequency. The V and J genes are TRBV5-4 and TRBJ2-5; the TRBD1 assignment by TCRdb is unverifiable without DNA. In germline, CDR1 is SGHNT, CDR2 YYREEE (reference sequence). CDR3 length equals 15 residues. The CDR3 reads CASSLEGGVGETQYF.

The CDR3 region is CASSLGYGRALDTQYF. This chain uses TRBV7-2 with TRBJ2-3; no DNA is available, so the TRBD2 call from TCRdb remains unchecked. The CDR3 runs 16 residues. The germline gives CDR1 SGHTA, CDR2 FQGNSA.

J is TRBJ2-2 and V is TRBV7-9; TCRdb calls TRBD2, which cannot be checked without DNA. The CDR3 covers 16 residues. CDR1 SEHNR and CDR2 FQNEAQ come from the germline V gene (reference sequence). The CDR3 region is CASSSRWAPNTGELFF.

This chain connects TRBV7-6 to TRBJ2-1; TCRdb's D call of TRBD2 is untestable without DNA. Germline V gene data show CDR1 as SGHVS and CDR2 as FNYEAQ. The CDR3 spans 13 residues. CDR3 residues: CASRRAGNNEQFF.

Frequency places this clonotype as medium-sized (0.01 to 0.1%). The chain carries TRBV29-1 and TRBJ1-4; the D gene TCRdb calls, TRBD1, cannot be checked with no DNA. The CDR3 is 14 amino acids. CDR1 and CDR2 (germline): SQVTM, ANQGSEA. This CDR3 reads CSVDRGAGDEKLFF.

Measured by frequency, this clonotype is medium-sized. The genes are TRBV6-1 and TRBJ2-1; the D call from TCRdb, TRBD2, cannot be confirmed without DNA. The germline CDR1 and CDR2 sequences are MNHNS and SASEGT. This CDR3 region has 15 residues. The CDR3 protein is CASTTSGTSYNEQFF.

According to its frequency, this clonotype is medium-sized. The chain joins TRBV19 to TRBJ1-1. This CDR3 region has 14 residues. The germline V gene encodes CDR1 LNHDA and CDR2 SQIVND (reference sequence). CDR3 residues: CASSIRRASTEAFF.

This clonotype is labeled medium-sized based on frequency. The rearrangement links TRBV6-6 to TRBJ2-2; as DNA is missing, the TRBD2 call by TCRdb cannot be tested. CDR3 size: 14 residues. Germline V lookup: CDR1 MNHNY, CDR2 SVGAGI (reference sequence). The CDR3 spells CASIASLNTGELFF.

CDR3 sequence: CASSNGVRGMNTEAFF. The chain has TRBV5-5 and TRBJ1-1; the TCRdb call, TRBD1, lacks DNA for checking. There are 16 residues in the CDR3. Germline loops: CDR1 SGHKS, CDR2 YYEKEE (reference sequence). The variable domain in full, with the rest retrieved from reference TRBV5-5 and TRBJ1-1, is DAGVTQSPTHLIKTRGQQVTLRCSPISGHKSVSWYQQVLGQGPQFIFQYYEKEERGRGNFPDRFSARQFPNYSSELNVNALLLGDSALYLCASSNGVRGMNTEAFFGQGTRLTVV.

This clonotype counts as medium-sized by frequency. The chain has TRBV10-3 and TRBJ2-2; TCRdb's D call, TRBD1, is unchecked because there is no DNA. CDR3 length: 14 residues. Germline loops: CDR1 ENHRY, CDR2 SYGVKD. This CDR3 is CAMRASRTAGELFF.

The chain couples TRBV6-2 or TRBV6-3 to TRBJ1-5; absent DNA, TCRdb's TRBD1 call cannot be checked. The CDR3 covers 18 residues. CDR1 is MNHEY, CDR2 SVGEGT, per germline. The CDR3 reads CASSHKDRGVIGNQPQHF.

V gene TRBV7-9 combines with J gene TRBJ2-2; TCRdb's D call of TRBD1 is untestable without DNA. Germline lookup yields CDR1 SEHNR and CDR2 FQNEAQ (reference sequence). The CDR3 length is 15 residues. The CDR3 reads CASSLTGPGTGELFF.